This T cell receptor beta chain was identified during a study of shared clonotypes between healthy human individuals. The data were produced by immunoSEQ multiplex PCR, yet TCRdb's version contains in-frame clones alone and is incomplete. The profile covers some 1,900,000 clones, with about 95% appearing a single time and 1.2% taken by the ten largest. Terminally differentiated effector memory CD45RA+ cells were excluded from the naive CD8 cells, which were CD45RO-negative and positively selected for CCR7. The donor cohort consisted entirely of Caucasian adults residing in Nashville, Tennessee. The CDR3 extends over 14 amino acids. The germline CDR1 and CDR2 sequences are MDHEN and SYDVKM. Trimming took off 7 bases at V and 1 base at J, with 14 bases between the two ends.

Sequenced material: naive CD8+ T cells sorted from blood. The sequence was obtained from a man younger than 30 in good health. This chain joins TRBV28 and TRBJ2-7; D perhaps matches TRBD1 (7 bases). The CDR3 protein is CASTTRGDSYEQYF. CDR3 nucleotide sequence: TGTGCCAGCACCACCAGGGGGGATTCCTACGAGCAGTACTTC.